The sample holds many counts of the clone carrying this TCR beta chain. Its antigen is not known. V lost 3 bases, J lost 6 bases, and 8 bases lay in between. CDR1 is DFQATT and CDR2 is SNEGSKA in the germline V gene (reference sequence). This CDR3 comprises 12 residues. The data originate from a study of early T cells in non-severe SARS-CoV-2 infection. Study in general: Investigators sequenced bulk RNA drawn from unsorted whole blood, and chains remained unpaired.

General study points: Missing private and CD4 specificities, VDJdb matching favored anti-spike CD8 responses.

The TCR library protocol was used to attach unique molecular identifiers. These identifiers were attached to individual cDNA molecules. In TCRdb, the 5' RACE reads were re-called with MiXCR into one record per CDR3 protein. The sample consists of 55,000 to 80,000 distinct CDR3 sequences, approximately 10% of them appearing once. Sequenced material: whole blood, taken at baseline. This receptor was obtained from an adult who was a healthcare worker with PCR-confirmed SARS-CoV-2 infection or an uninfected control (not recorded which). The V call is TRBV20-1, the J call TRBJ2-2; no definite D call. The DNA of the CDR3 is TGCAGTGCTAGTGCCGGAGCCGGGGAGCTGTTTTTT. Amino acids: CSASAGAGELFF.